This TCR beta chain is drawn from a study of CD8+ T cells in alopecia areata. Overall study: The drug, oral tofacitinib, was given to treated patients at 5 to 10 mg twice daily.

Treatment indicated: oral pan-JAK inhibitor, 5-10 mg twice daily. Alopecia areata patients had lesional scalp punch biopsies and peripheral blood taken from them. Concerning this clone itself: Its target is unknown.

Once RNA had been extracted, it was reverse transcribed into cDNA to act as the sequencing template. Only in-frame clones appear in the TCRdb table, and some are missing; sequencing was by immunoSEQ multiplex PCR. This table holds around 210,000 clones, about 64% found once. General study points: Uncertain still, given a single nonresponder, is whether baseline CD8+ expansion links to response. The study found tofacitinib significantly decreased scalp clonality and expanded CD8+ clones among the top 100.

This receptor was obtained from a human donor with alopecia areata. Material: CD4+ T cells sorted from blood, obtained at week 4, from a patient treated with tofacitinib.

The CDR3 protein is CASSLMVGQPQHF. CDR3 bases: TGTGCCAGCAGCTTAATGGTGGGTCAGCCCCAGCATTTT. This chain uses TRBV7-6 with TRBJ1-5; D is unclear. V lost 2 bases and J 6 bases, leaving 8 bases between the germline ends. The CDR3 is 13 residues long. The V gene's germline CDR1 is SGHVS and CDR2 FNYEAQ.